This T cell receptor beta chain is drawn from a study of T cell clones after liver transplantation (dated by TCRdb to the late 2010s). At the level of the whole study: The samples were obtained from ITN030ST, a randomized trial that attempted immunosuppression withdrawal within 2 years after liver transplantation. Of the eight recipients, a few were HCV-positive, while the remaining recipients had been transplanted for non-autoimmune, non-viral indications. Subjects received no induction therapy and standard immunosuppression until randomization at 12-24 months post-transplant. As an antigen-independent comparator for donor-reactive sequences, third party-reactive TCRbeta sequences were also identified from pre-transplant MLRs. Blood samples were collected pre-transplant, pre-randomization before withdrawal, and post-randomization after either complete withdrawal or failed withdrawal. Tolerance was defined as complete immunosuppression withdrawal for at least one year with no rise in liver enzymes beyond twice the upper limit of normal. The studied cohort comprised 8 liver transplant recipients, 3 classified as tolerant and 5 as non-tolerant. Donor-reactive T cell clones were identified by TCRbeta sequencing after a pre-transplant mixed lymphocyte reaction and then tracked in post-transplant blood.

The study at large found these results: A greater decline was seen for donor-reactive sequences than for third party-reactive sequences, suggesting partial antigen-specific deletion unrelated to withdrawal success. Low numbers of available donor cells limited the measurable donor-reactive repertoire in a couple of subjects. Because allograft tissue specimens were not available, migration of donor-reactive T cells into the graft, rather than deletion, may have occurred. Circulating donor-reactive CD4 TCRbeta sequences fell significantly post-transplant in most of the 8 subjects, irrespective of tolerance or HCV status. The conclusions were considered preliminary, being limited by small, heterogeneous patient numbers and non-standardized post-transplant time points. When repertoire turnover was accounted for, significantly reduced detection of donor-reactive sequences was found in 7 of 8 subjects for CD4 and in 8 of 8 subjects for CD8.

Thawed unstimulated PBMCs were stained for CD3, CD4 and CD8 and FACS-sorted into CD3+CD4+ and CD3+CD8+ populations. Randomization to immunosuppression withdrawal applied to every one of the 8 studied subjects. The Qiagen DNeasy Blood and Tissue Kit was used for genomic DNA isolation. Using immunoSEQ, frozen genomic DNA was subjected to high-throughput TCRbeta CDR3 sequencing, a process that included PCR amplification, mapping, bias correction and internal controls. The authors' pipeline ran thus. Productive rearrangements were kept, and unique TCRbeta sequences were defined by CDR3 nucleotide sequence plus V and J gene. For classification of a sequence as donor-reactive, at least 5-fold expansion in CFSE-low cells relative to unstimulated pre-transplant cells and a frequency of at least 0.01% were required. Minimum frequency thresholds were set for each subject on the basis of the unstimulated sample with the lowest template count, so that a detection power of at least 90% was ensured. Jensen-Shannon divergence between the top 1000 TCRbeta sequences post-transplant and pre-transplant was used to measure repertoire turnover. Changes in detection of donor-reactive sequences were tested with two-sided Fisher's exact tests. Imported from immuneACCESS, the table was reduced by TCRdb to in-frame sequences with V and J called. These copies leave out some clones; in studies compared against another copy, an unresolved V gene accounts for under half, and the cause of the remainder is not known. The DNA was the basis for D and trimming; V, J and clone size are from that table. The sample table records under 60,000 clones; about 70% of these occur just once. Roughly a tenth of the sample is in the top ten clones.

Turning to this clone: Its recognized antigen is unknown. One base away there is no much larger clone; base qualities are not given. Other DNA variants within this sample encode the same CDR3.

Taken from the germline V gene, the CDR1 and CDR2 loops are MNHEY and SVGAGI. Trimming accounts for 0 bases at V and 3 bases at J, while the number of junction bases matched to no gene is 3. From the cysteine through the phenylalanine, the CDR3 covers 16 amino acids. Just CDR3 DNA is preserved here, 48 bases in frame from base 1. The sample was CD4+ T cells from blood, taken at the 22-month timepoint. The chain is made from TRBV6-5 and TRBJ1-3, and TRBD1 matches 9 of the central bases. The receptor was isolated from a human patient who received a liver transplant. After a transplant, certain T cells may trace back to the graft donor. The DNA sequence is given as TGTGCCAGCAGTTACTCGGGACAGGGCTATGGAAACACCATATATTTT. Its protein reads: CASSYSGQGYGNTIYF.